The present T cell receptor beta chain was sequenced within a study of shared clonotypes between healthy human individuals (dated by TCRdb to about 2020). Some background on the complete study: The cohort comprised a couple of women and a few men aged 18 to 49 years. Leukapheresis yielded between about 0.85 and 10 billion PBMCs per donor. To estimate repertoire size and how much clonotype sharing occurs between individuals, the study deeply sequenced the blood TCR repertoires of five healthy adults. Per donor, three plates each were used for CD4 naive and CD4 memory, two for CD8 naive, and one for CD8 memory. To increase sequencing depth and limit assay-specific biases, TCR repertoire library preparation and sequencing were carried out by different laboratories using diverse techniques. Summary of the overall study and its limitations: Larger estimated clonotype richness was generally found for naive subsets than for memory subsets. Because the study included only a small number of donors, the genetic and exposure-history diversity represented was limited. Only blood was sampled, and tissue TCR repertoires likely differ from those in blood. Clonotypes shared by all four sorted-subset donors showed higher generation probabilities than non-shared clonotypes. Pairwise subsampling indicated that sequencing depth was expected to affect the degree of clonotype sharing among donors. Incomplete sequencing was indicated by rarefaction of sorted-subset datasets, despite the large sequencing depth. Across a handful of donors, around 5% of naive CD4, 3.5% of naive CD8, around 2.1% of memory CD4, and over 0.35% of memory CD8 clonotypes were shared.

Trimming leaves V shorter by 6 bases and J shorter by 0 bases, with the junction holding 10 bases beyond the gene matches. There are 17 amino acids in the CDR3, from cysteine to phenylalanine inclusive. Left in the record is the CDR3 DNA by itself, 51 bases read in frame from the first base. CDR1 SQVTM and CDR2 ANQGSEA were looked up in the germline V gene. Using the deep immunoSEQ assay, TCR CDR3 regions were amplified from genomic DNA by multiplex PCR. Extracted genomic DNA from each cell subset was spread evenly across all wells of several immunoSEQ 96-well plates, with each plate serving as a replicate. For sorted subsets, each replicate PCR was loaded with about 0.2 ug genomic DNA, equivalent to 25,000 to 35,000 T cell genomes. The purified libraries were quantified using a Qubit 3.0 fluorometer, sized with a Bioanalyzer 2100, and then quantified again using the KAPA Library Quantification kit. Every immunoSEQ 96-well plate was sequenced on a dedicated single-read 150-cycle Illumina NextSeq 550 flow cell. On the authors' methods: Because the immunoSEQ output held only junctional sequences and lacked quality scores, the filtering could not match the filtering applied to full-length reads. To assign V/J genes and CDR3, sequences were annotated against IMGT germline references using PyIR, a Python wrapper for IgBLAST v1.9. Reads were filtered out if the reads had weak V/J assignments (E-value above 1e-6), no CDR3, stop codons, out-of-frame junctions, or ambiguous translated residues. A V3J clonotype was defined by an identical inferred V gene, J gene, and CDR3 amino acid sequence. Percentage overlap between repertoires was computed as shared unique clonotypes divided by the size of the smaller repertoire. Three approaches were used to assess repertoire richness: RTK rarefaction, the Chao1 estimator, and Recon v2.1 estimates of unobserved clonotypes. For all TCRbeta clonotypes obtained by the gDNA method from four donors, generation probabilities were computed with OLGA. This immuneACCESS table, as held by TCRdb, lists in-frame sequences with V and J called but not all clones. Of the missing ones, under half trace to an unresolved V gene in checked studies; the others have no known cause. The V and J calls and clone size were taken over from that table, and D and trimming were inferred from the DNA. Within this sample are about 1.5 million clones, with roughly 95% of them counted one time only. In total, the top ten clones hold approximately 1.1% of the sample.

A word on this clone: No antigen is known for it. No base quality values were provided; no much bigger clone lies one nucleotide off.

The donors were healthy, HIV-negative adults with no recently reported acute infections or vaccinations. All donors were Caucasian adults living in Nashville, Tennessee, USA. CD4+ T cells were enriched by magnetic negative selection; naive cells were then positively selected on CD45RA, and the negative fraction formed the memory subset. After blood collection by leukapheresis, PBMCs were isolated using Ficoll-Histopaque density gradient centrifugation and then cryopreserved in the vapor phase of liquid nitrogen. Analytical flow cytometry was used to check the purity and quantity of each magnetically sorted T cell population. Genomic DNA was isolated from each sorted fraction and quantified by UV absorbance on a Nanodrop 2000c.

Source material: naive CD4+ T cells sorted from blood. Interpreted using the paper, the cell subset or site label stands for: CD45RA+ positively selected. The clonotype was recovered from a man under 40 in good health. Recombination connected TRBV29-1 to TRBJ2-6; TRBD2 aligns with 8 central bases. The CDR3 loop reads CSVGKTGGISGANVLTF. The DNA reads as follows: TGCAGCGTCGGGAAAACGGGAGGGATCTCTGGGGCCAACGTCCTGACTTTC.